This T cell receptor beta chain was retrieved from a study of cytomegalovirus exposure and HLA in healthy donors (dated by TCRdb to about 2017). Study-level background: An earlier analysis of under 600 of the donors reported 250 to 300 Gb of sequence data and about 100 million unique TCR beta sequences from about 200 million T cells. The study aimed to test whether cataloging public T cell receptors could reveal signatures of past pathogen exposure. Alongside the repertoire data, information on donor age, sex, ethnicity and CMV serostatus was compiled. Every repertoire in the discovery cohort had been generated on one and the same sequencing platform. Roughly 5 DR-DQ haplotypes were treated as single units for association and clustering because of strong linkage in the cohort. Rather than using new phenotypic data, the later analysis identified candidate immune exposures from TCR beta sequences and from how often those sequences occurred across donors. The study combined high-throughput TCR immunosequencing, statistical association of individual TCRs with disease status, and machine learning to predict cytomegalovirus infection status. About 280 gigabases of sequencing data and 70 million to 100 million unique TCR sequences made up an early release that covered fewer than 650 HLA-typed donors. Besides the first cohort of 550 to 750 subjects, a separate validation cohort made up of 120 different subjects was used. Among about 370 genotyped donors of the cohort, an average of approximately 240,000 unique TCR beta nucleotide sequences was sequenced per donor, of which approximately 18% were non-productive. A later genetic analysis used genome-wide SNP genotypes for about 60% of the 666 donors, treating that subset as a discovery cohort. Of the approximately 400 genotyped donors, over 70% fell in the genetic ancestry cluster associated with self-reported Caucasian donors. Typing coverage differed by locus: A, B, C, DRB1 and DQB1 were typed in about 629-640 donors, DQA1 in 500 to 550, DPA1 in 600 to 610, and DPB1 in approximately 450. The study profiled the T cell repertoires of hundreds of subjects by immunosequencing and related them to cytomegalovirus serostatus. An earlier analysis of approximately 630 of the donors applied high-throughput TCR beta sequencing to assess whether each TCR beta V gene segment acted as functional or pseudogenic. In a later analysis, previously published TCR beta repertoires from 666 donors were re-analyzed and high-resolution HLA genotyping was added so that TCR occurrence patterns could be studied. HLA typing included class I and class II loci at four-digit resolution.

Findings and caveats that apply to the study as a whole: In vitro tests confirmed that a few of the cytomegalovirus-associated TCR beta chains recognize cytomegalovirus antigens. The earlier analysis of a few hundred of the donors excluded some 16 rarely observed V segments, including chromosome 9 orphons, because counts were too low. A total of 150 to 200 TCR beta chains were listed by the study as associated with cytomegalovirus. The classifier was reported to diagnose cytomegalovirus status with high specificity and sensitivity in both the original cohort and the validation cohort. Correlated functional status among segregating V segments might be attributable to linkage disequilibrium, but an unknown experimental factor could not be ruled out. Presence/absence analyses assumed roughly uniform sequencing depth across donors, an assumption that may not hold. The sequencing pipeline was judged likely to have produced a cluster of highly shared sequence variants as a technical artifact. An association between a missense DCLRE1C variant and V-gene and J-gene trimming of TCR beta chains was found in a later genetic analysis and replicated in an independent cohort. According to a later analysis, parvovirus B19, influenza, CMV and Epstein-Barr virus appeared linked to several top co-occurrence clusters. Because HLA typing was unavailable for some donors at each locus, only the typed subset was used in association tests. Only TCR beta chains were sequenced in this cohort, and the absence of alpha or paired-chain data limited detectable features. Across donors, most TCR sequences were observed very rarely, whereas some public TCRs were present in many individuals. The authors suggested that the approach could potentially be generalized to other disease states and immunological phenotypes. Strong co-occurrence of HLA alleles, especially DR and DQ, made assigning TCR associations to individual alleles difficult. According to a later analysis, TCR association rates differed among HLA loci, with DRB1 alleles showing the most associated TCRs and HLA-C alleles showing the fewest. A further reported finding was that TCR beta sequences accurately predicted the HLA-A and HLA-B alleles for most subjects in the first cohort. In a later analysis, most CMV-associated TCR beta chains were found to appear HLA-restricted, with HLA associations seemingly driven largely by CMV exposure. Specific HLA alleles were associated with 15,000 to 20,000 TCR beta sequences at a false discovery rate of 0.05 in a later analysis. According to a later genetic analysis, donors in an Asian-associated ancestry cluster had fewer N-insertions in productive TCRs than the roughly 700-donor mean. The 87-base-pair reads could not distinguish some IMGT-functional V segments, including TRBV6-2 and TRBV6-3, so those segments were excluded. For the cohort, immune exposure information was limited to CMV serostatus. Broadly in line with IMGT annotations, most TCR beta V segments showed up in productive rearrangements about 87% or about 30% of the time in an earlier analysis of under 700 of the donors. Compared with equally common non-associated chains, HLA-associated TCR beta chains in a later analysis were more clonally expanded and had lower generation probabilities.

V and J lose 3 bases and 6 bases, and a span of 9 bases separates them. Including the terminal cysteine and phenylalanine, the CDR3 comprises 14 residues. Only CDR3 DNA remains: 42 bases, in frame from the first base. Taken from the germline V gene, the CDR1 and CDR2 loops are LGHNT and FRNRAP. For this clone: The target of this receptor is not known. Base qualities are not at hand, and no much larger clone is one base apart.

Receptor amplification or capture employed the immunoSEQ multiplex PCR assay. A mixture of 60 forward primers for TCR Vbeta segments and 13 reverse primers for TCR Jbeta segments was used in the multiplex PCR. Amplification of the CDR3 region of rearranged TCR beta genes was performed with a multiplex PCR assay on genomic DNA. The amplified TCR beta libraries were sequenced on the Illumina HiSeq System as 87-base-pair reads. The paper's data handling went like this. In a later analysis, about 80 million unique TCR beta chains were counted across the approximately 640 repertoires, and roughly 9.9 million of these chains were shared by at least two donors. Raw reads were error-corrected and collapsed into unique sequences with a nearest-neighbor algorithm that merged closely related sequences to remove PCR and sequencing errors. V, D and J gene segments were assigned by aligning CDR3 sequences to IMGT reference sequences. For a sequence to be retained, a match of at least six nucleotides was required to both a V gene segment and a J gene segment. Rearrangements were classified as productive when the CDR3 lacked stop codons and remained in frame with V and J, and all other rearrangements were classified as non-productive. CDR3 was defined by IMGT convention, running from the second conserved V-encoded cysteine to the conserved J-encoded phenylalanine. The earlier analysis of 500 to 750 of the donors excluded any sequence lacking an unambiguous match to a single V gene segment. An earlier analysis of several hundred of the donors called V segments functional above 56.7% productive rearrangements and segregating when the between-donor standard deviation exceeded 5%. A statistical classification framework was built for diagnosing cytomegalovirus status from the catalog of TCR beta chain sequences. V and J gene assignment, in a later analysis, came from comparing TCR nucleotide sequences with IMGT/GENE-DB human TR gene sequences. Using the TCRdist pipeline, a later analysis assigned CDR3 sequences along with most-parsimonious VDJ recombination scenarios. In a later analysis, every TCR beta chain was defined by the combination of its CDR3 amino acid sequence and its V-gene family, and reads without a unique V-gene family were dropped. A later analysis removed 550 to 650 highly shared, low-generation-probability nucleotide sequences to deal with suspected cross-contamination and a sequencing artifact. In a later analysis, a clonal expansion index was calculated for each public chain from normalized within-repertoire ranks of inferred template counts. Generation probabilities in a later analysis came from a VDJ recombination model fitted to out-of-frame rearrangements, and those results were checked against IGoR. In a later analysis, hypergeometric tests were used to score TCR-TCR, TCR-HLA and TCR-CMV co-occurrence, with a repertoire-size bias correction applied to TCR pairs. A later analysis estimated false discovery rates by permuting HLA or CMV assignments 20 times. A later analysis grouped co-occurring TCRs with DBSCAN, adding TCRdist sequence similarity when clustering within HLA-allele-positive subsets. Co-occurrence clustering excluded repertoires with fewer than 30,000 or more than 120,000 public chains, plus five with anomalous nucleotide sharing. TCRdb re-hosts the immuneACCESS table, in-frame sequences only. Its copies lack some clones; in the studies checked, an unresolved V gene accounts for under half of them, and the cause for the rest is not known. V and J calls plus clone size are reproduced from that table; the DNA served to infer D and trimming. The sample table lists 200,000 to 250,000 clones, 60% to 85% of them with a count of one. Roughly 16% of the sample is in the top ten clones.

The cohort consisted of hundreds of healthy bone marrow donors. At the time of sampling, every cohort member was nominally healthy, though immune exposures that went unrecorded were likely present. The donor tested CMV seronegative, placing the donor among the 350 or so seronegative members of the cohort. A peripheral blood sample was provided by each donor, and peripheral blood mononuclear cells were used for TCR beta sequencing. Genomic DNA extraction from the blood cell samples was performed with the Qiagen DNeasy Blood Extraction Kit. The chain is assembled from TRBV12-5 and TRBJ1-6, with the D segment identity uncertain. The specimen was PBMCs. The clonotype originates from a man aged 40-49 years in good health and CMV-seronegative. The CDR3 is CASGLTRSNSPLHF. The sequenced DNA: TGTGCTAGTGGTTTAACAAGGAGTAATTCACCCCTCCACTTT.